This entry features one T cell receptor (beta chain) sequence. The data belong to a study of T cells expressing NK-cell markers. TCRdb re-called the 5' RACE reads and catalogs CDR3 proteins one per entry, DNA excluded. The listing records thousands of distinct CDR3 sequences. The sequence derives from a man between 18 and 35 years old in good health. Input material: blood T cells: a sorted CD56 or NKG2C T cell subset, CD4+ or CD8+ T cells, or bulk PBMC T cells (not recorded which).

This CDR3 is CASCPSANYGYTF. The chain combines TRBV27 with TRBJ1-2. Germline V lookup: CDR1 MNHEY, CDR2 SMNVEV (reference sequence). CDR3 size: 13 residues.